The 20 T cell receptor beta chains in this list originate from one sample, sequenced in a study of T cell changes during pregnancy in multiple sclerosis. Here immunoSEQ multiplex PCR was the method, and the copy in TCRdb shows in-frame clones only, minus some. The data contain about 97,000 clones, 90% of them singletons. The material sequenced was peripheral blood, taken in the second trimester of pregnancy. Source of these receptors: a female donor in good health, enrolled as a control in a pregnancy study.

The rearrangement joins TRBV29-1 to TRBJ1-4; maybe TRBD1 (5 bases). Germline CDR1 reads SQVTM; CDR2 reads ANQGSEA. The CDR3 is 14 residues long. The V and J ends lost 6 bases and 8 bases respectively, with 19 bases between them. The CDR3 loop reads CSVAAFGREEKLFF. CDR3 DNA sequence: TGCAGCGTCGCTGCGTTTGGCAGGGAAGAAAAACTGTTTTTT.

This clone was counted a single time. The chain links TRBV7-8 to TRBJ2-3, with a weak D call TRBD1 (6 bases). The CDR3 is 16 residues long. Trimming left V 0 bases short and J 0 bases short, with 10 bases between. Germline V CDR1 and CDR2: SGHVS, FQNEAQ. The CDR3 reads CASSLASQGSTDTQYF. In nucleotides, the CDR3 is TGTGCCAGCAGCTTAGCGAGCCAGGGGAGCACAGATACGCAGTATTTT.

This sequence joins TRBV30 and TRBJ1-2; a weak D match, TRBD1 (6 bases). Trimming stripped 4 bases from V and 2 bases from J, with 11 bases between. The CDR3 is made up of 13 amino acids. The germline V gene has CDR1 GTSNPN and CDR2 SVGIG (reference sequence). The CDR3 nucleotides are TGTGCCTGGAATGGAGACAGGAACTATGGCTACACCTTC. Protein sequence: CAWNGDRNYGYTF.

The chain carries TRBV6-6 and TRBJ1-5; 8 nucleotides match TRBD1. Trimming took 5 bases from V and 4 from J; bases not matched to a gene: 7. This CDR3 comprises 15 residues. In germline, CDR1 is MNHNY, CDR2 SVGAGI (reference sequence). CDR3: CASSPTGGTNQPQHF. Here the CDR3 DNA reads TGTGCCAGCAGTCCTACAGGGGGTACAAATCAGCCCCAGCATTTT.

This clone has only one observation. The chain has TRBV6-1 and TRBJ1-2; D is perhaps TRBD1 (5 bases). The CDR3 runs to 17 residues. The germline V gene encodes CDR1 MNHNS and CDR2 SASEGT. Trimming took off 2 bases at V and 3 bases at J, with 19 bases between the two ends. This CDR3 reads CASSESRFDAGYYGYTF. The CDR3 DNA is TGTGCCAGCAGTGAAAGTAGGTTCGATGCAGGGTACTATGGCTACACCTTC.

V is TRBV5-1 and J is TRBJ1-1, with TRBD1 matching over 9 bases. V gave up 2 bases and J gave up 0 bases; unmatched junction bases: 8. Per germline, CDR1 SGHRS and CDR2 YFSETQ. This CDR3 spans 17 amino acids. Written as DNA, the CDR3 is TGCGCCAGCAGCTTAACCGGGACAGGGTCCATGAACACTGAAGCTTTCTTT. Translation: CASSLTGTGSMNTEAFF.

This clone has only one observation. The chain employs TRBV5-1 and TRBJ1-1; TRBD1 aligns across 7 bases. This CDR3 spans 16 amino acids. The V gene end was trimmed by 3 bases and the J gene end by 0 bases; junction bases not matched to a gene: 8. CDR1 is SGHRS, CDR2 YFSETQ, per germline. CDR3 DNA: TGCGCCAGCAGCTGGGGGGACAGTAACATGAACACTGAAGCTTTCTTT. It codes for CASSWGDSNMNTEAFF.

This chain connects TRBV11-2 to TRBJ1-2; 7 nucleotides match TRBD1. Looked up from germline, CDR1 is SGHAT and CDR2 is FQNNGV. Trimming took 10 bases from V and 3 from J; bases not matched to a gene: 17. The length of the CDR3 is 16 residues. The CDR3 loop reads CATYEKNRGKDYGYTF. The CDR3 coding sequence is TGTGCCACCTACGAAAAAAACAGGGGAAAAGACTATGGCTACACCTTC. Drawing the rest from reference TRBV11-2 and TRBJ1-2, the complete variable domain is EAGVAQSPRYKIIEKRQSVAFWCNPISGHATLYWYQQILGQGPKLLIQFQNNGVVDDSQLPKDRFSAERLKGVDSTLKIQPAKLEDSAVYLCATYEKNRGKDYGYTFGSGTRLTVV.

V usage is TRBV7-9 and J usage is TRBJ1-5, with TRBD1 as a possible D gene (6 bases). Trimming took 0 bases from V and 5 from J, leaving 11 bases between them. Germline V gene lookup returns CDR1 SEHNR and CDR2 FQNEAQ (reference sequence). The CDR3 is 15 amino acids. CDR3 amino acids: CASSLASGEYQPQHF. The DNA for the CDR3 is TGTGCCAGCAGCTTAGCCTCAGGGGAATATCAGCCCCAGCATTTT.

J is TRBJ2-1 and V is TRBV6-5, with D possibly matching TRBD1 (6 bases). V lost 2 bases and J 3 bases, leaving 8 bases between the germline ends. The CDR3 loop spans 14 amino acids. Germline V gene data show CDR1 as MNHEY and CDR2 as SVGAGI. This chain's CDR3 is CASSYAQGYNEQFF. The CDR3 DNA is TGTGCCAGCAGTTACGCACAGGGCTACAATGAGCAGTTCTTC.

The chain links TRBV11-2 to TRBJ2-2; 9 bases are shared with TRBD1. Losses at the gene ends were 5 bases for V and 4 bases for J; bases not matched to a gene: 11. The CDR3 runs 17 residues. Germline V lookup: CDR1 SGHAT, CDR2 FQNNGV. The CDR3 reads CASSPRGGQGFTGELFF. CDR3 DNA sequence: TGTGCCAGCAGCCCACGCGGGGGACAGGGATTCACCGGGGAGCTGTTTTTT.

The rearrangement links TRBV9 to TRBJ2-5; D unresolved. The better agreement between TRBJ2-7 and the DNA end casts doubt on the J call. This CDR3 is built from 14 residues. The germline CDR1 and CDR2 sequences are SGDLS and YYNGEE. The CDR3 reads CASSVDPGRVEQYF. Written as DNA, the CDR3 is TGTGCCAGCAGCGTAGATCCGGGTAGAGTCGAGCAGTACTTC.

This chain joins TRBV7-2 and TRBJ1-3, with 11 bases aligning to TRBD1. There are 15 residues in the CDR3. J lost 6 bases, V lost 5 bases, and 6 bases had no gene match. CDR1 and CDR2 from the germline V gene are SGHTA and FQGNSA. The CDR3 bases are TGTGCCAGCAGCCCCCGGACAGGGGGCGAAAACACCATATATTTT. As protein: CASSPRTGGENTIYF.

The chain recombines TRBV7-6 with TRBJ1-6; the D is unclear. Germline V gives CDR1 SGHVS, CDR2 FNYEAQ. The CDR3 runs 14 residues. The germline V and J ends were trimmed by 4 bases and 8 bases, with 12 bases remaining between them. The DNA of the CDR3 is TGTGCCAGCAGCTCCGGGTCCCCATATTCACCCCTCCACTTT. It encodes CASSSGSPYSPLHF.

The rearrangement links TRBV27 to TRBJ2-7; 7 positions match TRBD1. From germline, CDR1 is MNHEY and CDR2 SMNVEV (reference sequence). CDR3 size: 16 residues. Losses at the gene ends were 5 bases for V and 2 bases for J; bases not matched to a gene: 12. CDR3 in amino acids: CASSPTLGTDPYEQYF. CDR3 bases: TGTGCCAGCAGTCCCACACTCGGGACAGACCCCTACGAGCAGTACTTC.

The V gene is TRBV7-9, the J gene TRBJ1-2; 7 bases agree with TRBD1. Germline V gene data show CDR1 as SEHNR and CDR2 as FQNEAQ (reference sequence). The ends lost 7 bases at V and 2 bases at J; junction bases unmatched: 7. The CDR3 sequence is 14 residues long. The CDR3 reads CASTTGTVNYGYTF. The DNA of the CDR3 is TGTGCCAGCACTACCGGGACAGTCAACTATGGCTACACCTTC.

V usage is TRBV5-8 and J usage is TRBJ1-1, with D perhaps matching TRBD1 (6 bases). Per the germline V gene, CDR1 is SGHTS and CDR2 is YDEGEE. Between the trimmed V and J ends, which lost 2 bases and 7 bases, there was a span of 12 bases. This CDR3 comprises 13 residues. CDR3 region: CASSFIGGVEAFF. As DNA, the CDR3 is TGTGCCAGCAGCTTCATAGGGGGAGTTGAAGCTTTCTTT.

The gene calls are TRBV7-2 and TRBJ2-7; TRBD1 is a possible D gene (6 bases). Germline CDR1 and CDR2: SGHTA and FQGNSA. CDR3 length equals 15 residues. The germline V and J ends were trimmed by 5 bases and 5 bases, with 19 bases remaining between them. CDR3 DNA: TGTGCCAGCAGCCCGCACAGGGTATCTAGGGACGAGCAGTACTTC. It is translated as CASSPHRVSRDEQYF.

The chain uses TRBV6-5 and TRBJ2-3; D not resolved. The CDR3 loop spans 14 amino acids. CDR1 and CDR2 from the germline V gene are MNHEY and SVGAGI. Trimming took off 4 bases at V and 5 bases at J, with 13 bases between the two ends. The CDR3 region has the DNA TGTGCCAGCAGTTGGGCCAGCCGCAGAGATACGCAGTATTTT. It translates to CASSWASRRDTQYF.

The CDR3, as DNA: TGCGCCAGCAGCTTGACACGTCCGGGCTCTGGAAACACCATATATTTT. It encodes CASSLTRPGSGNTIYF. The chain couples TRBV5-1 to TRBJ1-3; D not certain. There are 16 residues in the CDR3. Trimming removed 1 base at V and 0 bases at J, with 11 bases between. Germline V lookup: CDR1 SGHRS, CDR2 YFSETQ.